Detailed here is one TCR beta chain. The germline CDR1 and CDR2 sequences are SGHTS and YDEGEE. J was trimmed by 7 bases and V by 4 bases; bases with no gene match: 5. CDR3 size: 13 residues. The sample originates from a study of blood T cell repertoires in COVID-19. Study in general: Sample material is recorded as cDNA or gDNA derived from T cells, B-cell-depleted T cells, or PBMCs.

While infection was still active, Seattle patients were enrolled and then followed longitudinally. TCRdb's copy holds only in-frame clones and misses some; the assay was immunoSEQ multiplex PCR. The sample lists some 160,000 clones; roughly 80% were seen once. Sequenced input: peripheral blood. The receptor comes from a woman at least 80 years old with COVID-19, enrolled during active disease. The genes are TRBV5-8 and TRBJ1-5; TRBD1 matches at 7 bases. In DNA, the CDR3 is TGTGCCAGCAGCGCACAGGGGCGCCAGCCCCAGCATTTT. Translated, it gives CASSAQGRQPQHF. Filled out from reference TRBV5-8 and TRBJ1-5, the complete variable domain reads EAGVTQSPTHLIKTRGQQATLRCSPISGHTSVYWYQQALGLGLQFLLWYDEGEERNRGNFPPRFSGRQFPNYSSELNVNALELEDSALYLCASSAQGRQPQHFGDGTRLSIL.